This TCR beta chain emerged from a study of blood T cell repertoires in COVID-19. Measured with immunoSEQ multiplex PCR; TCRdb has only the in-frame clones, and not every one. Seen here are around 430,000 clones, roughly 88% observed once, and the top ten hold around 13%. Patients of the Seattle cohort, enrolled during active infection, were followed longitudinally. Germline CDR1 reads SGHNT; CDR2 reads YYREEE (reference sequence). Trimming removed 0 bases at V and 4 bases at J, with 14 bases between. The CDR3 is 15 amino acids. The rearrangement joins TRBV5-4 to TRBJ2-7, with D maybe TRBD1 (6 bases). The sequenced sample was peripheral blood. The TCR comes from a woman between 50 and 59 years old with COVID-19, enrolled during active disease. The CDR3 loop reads CASSLDAGVRYEQYF. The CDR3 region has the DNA TGTGCCAGCAGCTTGGATGCAGGGGTAAGGTACGAGCAGTACTTC.